This passage covers 7 T cell receptor beta chains from one sample sequenced in a study of blood T cell repertoires in COVID-19. Method: immunoSEQ multiplex PCR; TCRdb's copy keeps in-frame clones and lacks some. This table has 65,000 to 90,000 clones, approximately 89% appearing once. The sample was peripheral blood. The receptors here all came from a human donor in a cohort sampled during active COVID-19.

The V call is TRBV7-9, the J call TRBJ2-1; 10 bases map to TRBD1. This CDR3 has 14 amino acids. J was trimmed by 8 bases and V by 5 bases; bases with no gene match: 6. Per germline, CDR1 SEHNR and CDR2 FQNEAQ (reference sequence). The CDR3 coding sequence is TGTGCCAGCAGCCTGACCGGGACAGGGGATGAGCAGTTCTTC. Protein: CASSLTGTGDEQFF.

V usage is TRBV4-3 and J usage is TRBJ2-1; D possibly corresponds to TRBD2 (6 bases). The ends were cut back, 1 base at V and 10 bases at J, with 14 bases in the middle. CDR1 is LGHNA and CDR2 is YSLEER in the germline V gene. This CDR3 has 14 amino acids. The CDR3 DNA reads as TGCGCCAGCAGCCAAGTAGTCCAGCGGGCAGAGCAGTTCTTC. This encodes CASSQVVQRAEQFF.

The CDR3 loop is CASSLALAQETQYF. In nucleotides, the CDR3 is TGTGCCAGCAGCTTAGCGTTAGCTCAAGAGACCCAGTACTTC. The J gene is TRBJ2-5, the V gene TRBV7-2; the D is unclear. V lost 0 bases, J lost 2 bases, and 7 bases lay in between. Germline V gene sequence: CDR1 SGHTA, CDR2 FQGNSA. The CDR3 is 14 residues long.

CDR3 in amino acids: CASSPPGGHEKLFF. DNA of the CDR3: TGTGCCAGCAGCCCCCCCGGGGGGCACGAAAAACTGTTTTTT. The chain is built from TRBV7-9 and TRBJ1-4, with D possibly being TRBD1 (6 bases). The germline V gene encodes CDR1 SEHNR and CDR2 FQNEAQ (reference sequence). Trimming stripped 5 bases from V and 8 bases from J, with 15 bases between. The CDR3 is made up of 14 amino acids. Full variable domain (outside the CDR3, taken from reference TRBV7-9 and TRBJ1-4): DTGVSQNPRHKITKRGQNVTFRCDPISEHNRLYWYRQTLGQGPEFLTYFQNEAQLEKSRLLSDRFSAERPKGSFSTLEIQRTEQGDSAMYLCASSPPGGHEKLFFGSGTQLSVL.

This clone was picked up many times. The sample holds other DNA sequences that translate to the same CDR3. This sequence joins TRBV18 and TRBJ2-1; no definite D call. V lost 3 bases to trimming and J lost 4 bases, with 4 bases between them. Per germline, CDR1 KGHSH and CDR2 LQKENI. The CDR3 is 12 amino acids. CDR3 nucleotides: TGTGCCAGCTCACCCAGTTACAATGAGCAGTTCTTC. Protein product: CASSPSYNEQFF.

The rearrangement joins TRBV21-1 to TRBJ2-7; TRBD2, as called in the table, went unchecked against the DNA. TRBV21-1 is flagged as a pseudogene. The CDR3 extends over 18 amino acids. The CDR3 sequence: CASSAGTSGGVYSYEQYF. For the CDR3, the DNA is TGTGCCAGCAGCGCAGGGACTAGCGGGGGGGTTTATTCATACGAGCAGTACTTC.

The CDR3 loop is CASSQASGRIELFF. CDR3 bases: TGTGCCAGCAGCCAAGCCTCCGGGAGGATAGAGCTGTTTTTT. The chain uses TRBV3-1 (or the pseudogene TRBV3-2) and TRBJ2-2; 7 nucleotides align to TRBD2. The CDR3 spans 14 residues. V gave up 1 base and J gave up 11 bases; unmatched junction bases: 7. The germline gives CDR1 LGHDT, CDR2 YNNKEL (reference sequence).